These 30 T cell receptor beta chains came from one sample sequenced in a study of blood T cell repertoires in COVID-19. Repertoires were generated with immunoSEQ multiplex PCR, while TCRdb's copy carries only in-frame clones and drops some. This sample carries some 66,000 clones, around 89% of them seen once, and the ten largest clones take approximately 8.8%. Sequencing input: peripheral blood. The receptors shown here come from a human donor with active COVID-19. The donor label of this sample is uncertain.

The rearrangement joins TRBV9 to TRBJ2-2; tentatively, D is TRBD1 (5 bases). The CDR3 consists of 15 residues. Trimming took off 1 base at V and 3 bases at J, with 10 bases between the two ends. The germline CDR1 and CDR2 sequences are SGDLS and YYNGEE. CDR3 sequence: CASSVQGLHTGELFF. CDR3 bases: TGTGCCAGCAGCGTACAGGGTTTGCACACCGGGGAGCTGTTTTTT. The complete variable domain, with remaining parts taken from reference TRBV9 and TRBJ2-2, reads DSGVTQTPKHLITATGQRVTLRCSPRSGDLSVYWYQQSLDQGLQFLIQYYNGEERAKGNILERFSAQQFPDLHSELNLSSLELGDSALYFCASSVQGLHTGELFFGEGSRLTVL.

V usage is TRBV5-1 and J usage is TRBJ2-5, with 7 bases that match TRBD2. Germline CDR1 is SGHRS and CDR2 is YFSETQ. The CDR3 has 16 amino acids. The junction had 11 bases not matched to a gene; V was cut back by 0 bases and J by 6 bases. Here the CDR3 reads CASSLAPSGDVKTQYF. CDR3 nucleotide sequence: TGCGCCAGCAGCTTGGCTCCGAGCGGGGATGTCAAGACCCAGTACTTC.

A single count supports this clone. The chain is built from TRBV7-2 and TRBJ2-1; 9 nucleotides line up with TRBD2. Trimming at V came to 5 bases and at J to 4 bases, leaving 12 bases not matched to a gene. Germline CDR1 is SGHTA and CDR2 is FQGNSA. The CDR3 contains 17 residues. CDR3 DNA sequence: TGTGCCAGCAGCGCTCGGGCTAGCGGGGCACTTTACAATGAGCAGTTCTTC. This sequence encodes CASSARASGALYNEQFF.

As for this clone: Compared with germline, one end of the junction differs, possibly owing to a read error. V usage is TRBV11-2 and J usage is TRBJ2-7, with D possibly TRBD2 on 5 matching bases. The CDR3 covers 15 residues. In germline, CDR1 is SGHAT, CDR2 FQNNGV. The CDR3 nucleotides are TGTGCCAGCACCTTAAACGAAGGGAGAGGCTACGAGCAGTACTTC. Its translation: CASTLNEGRGYEQYF.

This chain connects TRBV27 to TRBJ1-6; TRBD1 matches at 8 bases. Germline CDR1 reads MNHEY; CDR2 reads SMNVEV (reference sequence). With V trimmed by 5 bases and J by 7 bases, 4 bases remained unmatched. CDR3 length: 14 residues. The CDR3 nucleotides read TGTGCCAGCAGTGCGGGACAGGCCAATTCACCCCTCCACTTT. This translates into CASSAGQANSPLHF.

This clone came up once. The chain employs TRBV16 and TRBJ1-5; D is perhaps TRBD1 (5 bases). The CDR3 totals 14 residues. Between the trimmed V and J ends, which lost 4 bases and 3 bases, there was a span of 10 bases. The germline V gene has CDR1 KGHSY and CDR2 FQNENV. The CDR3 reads CASSRPGVNQPQHF. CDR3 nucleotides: TGTGCCAGCAGCCGCCCGGGGGTCAATCAGCCCCAGCATTTT.

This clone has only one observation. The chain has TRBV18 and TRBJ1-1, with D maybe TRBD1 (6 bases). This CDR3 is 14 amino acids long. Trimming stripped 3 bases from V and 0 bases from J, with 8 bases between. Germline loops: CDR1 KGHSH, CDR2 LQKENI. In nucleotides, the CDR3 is TGTGCCAGCTCACCCCAGGGGTTGAACACTGAAGCTTTCTTT. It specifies CASSPQGLNTEAFF.

The CDR3 loop reads CASSQDHPLAGYTDTQYF. The CDR3 DNA is TGTGCCAGCAGCCAAGATCACCCCCTAGCGGGGTACACAGATACGCAGTATTTT. This sequence joins TRBV3-1 (or the pseudogene TRBV3-2) and TRBJ2-3; TRBD2 matches at 9 bases. V was pared by 0 bases and J by 2 bases, with 9 bases of the junction left unmatched. CDR1 LGHDT and CDR2 YNNKEL come from the germline V gene (reference sequence). The CDR3 is made up of 18 amino acids.

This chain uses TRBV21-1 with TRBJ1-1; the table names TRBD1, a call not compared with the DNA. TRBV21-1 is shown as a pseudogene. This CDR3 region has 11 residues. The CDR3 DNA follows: TGTGCCAGCACAGGGAACACTGAAGCTTTCTTT. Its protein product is CASTGNTEAFF.

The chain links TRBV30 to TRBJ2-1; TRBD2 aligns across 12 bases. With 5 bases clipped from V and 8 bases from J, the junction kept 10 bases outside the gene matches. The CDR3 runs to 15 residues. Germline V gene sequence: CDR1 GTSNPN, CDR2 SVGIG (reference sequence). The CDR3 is CAWDVLAGGGDEQFF. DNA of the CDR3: TGTGCCTGGGACGTTCTAGCGGGGGGGGGCGATGAGCAGTTCTTC.

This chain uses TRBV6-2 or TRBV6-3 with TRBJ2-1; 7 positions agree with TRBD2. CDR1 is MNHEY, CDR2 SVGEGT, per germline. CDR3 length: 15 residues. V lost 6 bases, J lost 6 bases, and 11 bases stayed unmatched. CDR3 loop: CASSTERGLLNEQFF. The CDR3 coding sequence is TGTGCCAGCAGCACCGAGCGGGGCCTGCTCAATGAGCAGTTCTTC.

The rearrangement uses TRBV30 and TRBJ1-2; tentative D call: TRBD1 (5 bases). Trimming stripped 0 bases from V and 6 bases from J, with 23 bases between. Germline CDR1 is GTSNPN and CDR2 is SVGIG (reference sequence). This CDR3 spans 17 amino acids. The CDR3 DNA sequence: TGTGCCTGGAGTGTAGTGAGGGGAGGACCCCCCCCCAATGGCTACACCTTC. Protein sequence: CAWSVVRGGPPPNGYTF.

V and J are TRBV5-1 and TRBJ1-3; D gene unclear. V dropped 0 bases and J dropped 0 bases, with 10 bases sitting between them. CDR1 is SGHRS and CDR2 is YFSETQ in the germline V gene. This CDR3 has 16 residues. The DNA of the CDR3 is TGCGCCAGCAGCTTGGCCGGGTCTCACTCTGGAAACACCATATATTTT. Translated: CASSLAGSHSGNTIYF.

DNA of the CDR3: TGTGCCAGCAGGACATTTGATGTCACTAATGAAAAACTGTTTTTT. Translated: CASRTFDVTNEKLFF. The chain combines TRBV28 with TRBJ1-4; no clear D. The length of the CDR3 is 15 residues. Germline V gives CDR1 MDHEN, CDR2 SYDVKM. Trimming left V 6 bases short and J 2 bases short, with 13 bases between.

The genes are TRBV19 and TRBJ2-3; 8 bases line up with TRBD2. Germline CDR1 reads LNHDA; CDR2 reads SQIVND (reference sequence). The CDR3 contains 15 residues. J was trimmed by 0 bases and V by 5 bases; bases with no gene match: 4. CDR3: CASSLLAASTDTQYF. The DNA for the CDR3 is TGTGCCAGTAGTCTACTAGCGGCTAGCACAGATACGCAGTATTTT.

CDR3 nucleotide sequence: TGTGCCAGCAGCCGAGGACAGGGGAACACCGGGGAGCTGTTTTTT. Translated, it gives CASSRGQGNTGELFF. The rearrangement links TRBV7-7 to TRBJ2-2; 8 bases match TRBD1. The CDR3 extends over 15 amino acids. V was clipped by 5 bases and J by 1 base; unmatched bases: 3. In germline, CDR1 is SSHAT, CDR2 FNYEAQ (reference sequence).

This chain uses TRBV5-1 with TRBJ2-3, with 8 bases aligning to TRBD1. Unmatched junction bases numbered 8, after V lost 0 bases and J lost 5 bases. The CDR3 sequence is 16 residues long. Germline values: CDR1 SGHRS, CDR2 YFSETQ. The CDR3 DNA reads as TGCGCCAGCAGCTTGGAAACAGGGGGGCGGCGAGATACGCAGTATTTT. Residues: CASSLETGGRRDTQYF.

DNA for the CDR3: TGTGCCAGCAGTTTAGTCTATGAAAAACTGTTTTTT. As protein: CASSLVYEKLFF. This chain uses TRBV12-3 or TRBV12-4 with TRBJ1-4, with D unresolved. This CDR3 contains 12 residues. V was cut by 1 base and J by 6 bases, with 3 bases left in between.

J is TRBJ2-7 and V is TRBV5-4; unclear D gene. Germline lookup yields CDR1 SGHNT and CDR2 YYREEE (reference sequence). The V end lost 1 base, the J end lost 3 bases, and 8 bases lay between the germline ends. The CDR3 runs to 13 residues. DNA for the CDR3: TGTGCCAGCAGCTTGTCTCCTCTCTACGAGCAGTACTTC. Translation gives CASSLSPLYEQYF. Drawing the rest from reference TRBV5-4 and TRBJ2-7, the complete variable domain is ETGVTQSPTHLIKTRGQQVTLRCSSQSGHNTVSWYQQALGQGPQFIFQYYREEENGRGNFPPRFSGLQFPNYSSELNVNALELDDSALYLCASSLSPLYEQYFGPGTRLTVT.

The CDR3 protein is CASSDELAGGGDTQYF. DNA of the CDR3: TGTGCCAGCAGTGACGAACTAGCGGGGGGTGGAGATACGCAGTATTTT. The chain has TRBV9 and TRBJ2-3; 12 positions agree with TRBD2. Looked up from germline, CDR1 is SGDLS and CDR2 is YYNGEE. The CDR3 covers 16 residues. V lost 5 bases and J lost 5; bases outside the gene matches: 9.

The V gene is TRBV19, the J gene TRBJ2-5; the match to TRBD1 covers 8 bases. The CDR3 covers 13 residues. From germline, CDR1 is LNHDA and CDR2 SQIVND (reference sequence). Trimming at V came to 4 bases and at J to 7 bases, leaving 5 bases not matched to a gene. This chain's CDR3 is CASSRTGLGTQYF. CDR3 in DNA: TGTGCCAGTAGTAGGACAGGGTTGGGGACCCAGTACTTC. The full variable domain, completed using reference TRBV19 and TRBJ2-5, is DGGITQSPKYLFRKEGQNVTLSCEQNLNHDAMYWYRQDPGQGLRLIYYSQIVNDFQKGDIAEGYSVSREKKESFPLTVTSAQKNPTAFYLCASSRTGLGTQYFGPGTRLLVL.

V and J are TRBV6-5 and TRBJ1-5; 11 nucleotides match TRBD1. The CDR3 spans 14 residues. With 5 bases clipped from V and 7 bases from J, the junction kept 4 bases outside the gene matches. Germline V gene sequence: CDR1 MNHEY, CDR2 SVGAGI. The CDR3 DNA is TGTGCCAGCAGTCTGGGACAGGGGGAACAGCCCCAGCATTTT. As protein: CASSLGQGEQPQHF.

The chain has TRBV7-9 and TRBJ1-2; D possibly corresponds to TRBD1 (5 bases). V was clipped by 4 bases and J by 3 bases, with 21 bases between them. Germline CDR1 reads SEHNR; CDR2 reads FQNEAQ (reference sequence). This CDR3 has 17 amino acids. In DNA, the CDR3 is TGTGCCAGCAGCTCACAGGCGAGTCGTATCCTAGACTATGGCTACACCTTC. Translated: CASSSQASRILDYGYTF.

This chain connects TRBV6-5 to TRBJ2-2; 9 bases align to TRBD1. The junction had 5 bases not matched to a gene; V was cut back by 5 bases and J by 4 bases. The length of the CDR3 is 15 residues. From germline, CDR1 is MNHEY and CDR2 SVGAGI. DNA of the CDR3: TGTGCCAGCAGTCGACAGGGGGGTATCACCGGGGAGCTGTTTTTT. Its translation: CASSRQGGITGELFF.

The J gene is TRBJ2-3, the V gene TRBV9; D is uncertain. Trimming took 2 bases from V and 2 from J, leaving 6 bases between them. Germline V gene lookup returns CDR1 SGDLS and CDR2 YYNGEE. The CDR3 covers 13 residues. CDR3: CASSVLPTDTQYF. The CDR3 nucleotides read TGTGCCAGCAGCGTCCTCCCCACAGATACGCAGTATTTT.

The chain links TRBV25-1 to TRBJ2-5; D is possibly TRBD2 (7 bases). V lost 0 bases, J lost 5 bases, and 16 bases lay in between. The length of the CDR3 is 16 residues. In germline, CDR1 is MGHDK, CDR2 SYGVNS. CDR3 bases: TGTGCCAGCAGTGAATATAAGGGCAGGGGAGGGGAGACCCAGTACTTC. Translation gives CASSEYKGRGGETQYF. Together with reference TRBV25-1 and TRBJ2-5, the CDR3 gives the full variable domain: EADIYQTPRYLVIGTGKKITLECSQTMGHDKMYWYQQDPGMELHLIHYSYGVNSTEKGDLSSESTVSRIRTEHFPLTLESARPSHTSQYLCASSEYKGRGGETQYFGPGTRLLVL.

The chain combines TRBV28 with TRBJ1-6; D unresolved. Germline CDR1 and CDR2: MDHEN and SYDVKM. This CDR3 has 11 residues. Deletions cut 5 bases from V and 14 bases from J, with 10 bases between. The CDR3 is CASSGPSALHF. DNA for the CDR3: TGTGCCAGCAGTGGCCCCTCAGCCCTCCACTTT.

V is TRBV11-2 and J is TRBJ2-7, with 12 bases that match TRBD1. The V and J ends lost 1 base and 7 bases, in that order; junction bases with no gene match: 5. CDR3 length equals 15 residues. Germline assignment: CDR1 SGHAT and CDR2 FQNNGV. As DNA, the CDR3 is TGTGCCAGCAGCTTAGGGGGACAGGGGGCTCCTGAGCAGTACTTC. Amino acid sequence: CASSLGGQGAPEQYF.

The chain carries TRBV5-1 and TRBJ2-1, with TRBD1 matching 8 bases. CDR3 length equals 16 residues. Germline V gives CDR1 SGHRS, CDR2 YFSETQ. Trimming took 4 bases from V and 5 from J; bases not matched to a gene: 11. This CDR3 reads CASSSAWTGSHNEQFF. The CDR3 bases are TGCGCCAGCAGCAGTGCCTGGACAGGGTCCCACAATGAGCAGTTCTTC.

In DNA, the CDR3 is TGTGCCAGCAGGGCCCCTAGACCCTACTCCTACAATGAGCAGTTCTTC. Its translation: CASRAPRPYSYNEQFF. The chain joins TRBV28 to TRBJ2-1, with no clear D. The CDR3 is 16 residues long. CDR1 and CDR2 from the germline V gene are MDHEN and SYDVKM. V was clipped by 6 bases and J by 0 bases, with 15 bases between them.